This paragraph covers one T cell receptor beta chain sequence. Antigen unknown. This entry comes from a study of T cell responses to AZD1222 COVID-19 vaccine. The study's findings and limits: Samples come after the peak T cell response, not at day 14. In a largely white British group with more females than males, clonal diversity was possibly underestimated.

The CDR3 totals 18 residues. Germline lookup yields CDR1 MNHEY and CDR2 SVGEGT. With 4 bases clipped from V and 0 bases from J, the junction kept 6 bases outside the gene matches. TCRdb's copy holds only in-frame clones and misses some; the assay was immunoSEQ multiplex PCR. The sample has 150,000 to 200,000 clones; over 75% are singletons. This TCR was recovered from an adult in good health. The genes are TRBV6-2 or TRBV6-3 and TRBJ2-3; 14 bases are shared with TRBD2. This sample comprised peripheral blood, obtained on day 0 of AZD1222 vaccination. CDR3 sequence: CASSSGLAGAYSTDTQYF. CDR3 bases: TGTGCCAGCAGTTCGGGACTAGCGGGGGCTTATAGCACAGATACGCAGTATTTT.